These T cell receptor beta chains were read from a single sample in a study of post-analysis software for immune sequencing data. TCRdb ran MiXCR on the PCR reads and lists one entry per CDR3 protein. The sample lists hundreds of thousands of distinct CDR3 sequences, roughly 27% seen once, with under 0.7% in the top ten. The sample was blood. The receptors originated from a girl aged 10-17 years with multiple sclerosis. Both conserved end residues are part of each CDR3. Each record gives: D gene, clone size, V gene, J gene, CDR3 DNA, CDR3 protein. The D gene is left open where the match is weak. Size values are once, few and many counts, or a class for expanded clones, and some rows have none.

TRBD1	.	TRBV6-5	TRBJ2-6	TGTGCCAGCAGTTACTCGACAGGGTACTCTGGGGCCAACGTCCTGACTTTC	CASSYSTGYSGANVLTF
TRBD2	many	TRBV20-1	TRBJ2-7	TGCAGTGCTAGAGATCTAGCGGGAGCGGTACACGAGCAGTACTTC	CSARDLAGAVHEQYF
TRBD1	.	TRBV2	TRBJ1-1	TGTGCCAGCAGTACACAGGGGGTTCACACTGAAGCTTTCTTT	CASSTQGVHTEAFF
.	.	TRBV12-3/TRBV12-4	TRBJ2-7	TGTGCCTTTCTCCGAGACATGAATCCCTACGAGCAGTACTTC	CAFLRDMNPYEQYF
TRBD2	.	TRBV7-2	TRBJ2-7	TGTGCCAGCAGCTTAGGCTCTAGCGGGAGAACCTACGAGCAGTACTTC	CASSLGSSGRTYEQYF
TRBD1	few	TRBV5-1	TRBJ1-1	TGCGCCAGCAGCACCTGGACAGGGGGCGTCATGAACACTGAAGCTTTCTTT	CASSTWTGGVMNTEAFF
TRBD2	.	TRBV13	TRBJ2-1	TGTGCCAGCAGCCCCCGGACTAGCGGGGGGATTGGAATAGGGGAGCAGTTCTTC	CASSPRTSGGIGIGEQFF
TRBD2	.	TRBV20-1	TRBJ2-7	TGCAGTGCTAGAGGCGGGAGGGCCTTCTACAATGAGCAGTACTTC	CSARGGRAFYNEQYF
.	.	TRBV20-1	TRBJ2-1	TGCAGTGCTAGTAGGGATTCGGGGTACAATGAGCAGTTCTTC	CSASRDSGYNEQFF
TRBD1	.	TRBV12-3/TRBV12-4	TRBJ1-5	TGTGCCGGTCACCGAGACAGGGGAGATCAGCCCCAGCATTTT	CAGHRDRGDQPQHF
TRBD2	.	TRBV20-1	TRBJ2-1	TGCAGTGCCCCCCAGCGGGGGACTTTCGATGAGCAGTTCTTC	CSAPQRGTFDEQFF
TRBD2	.	TRBV20-1	TRBJ2-1	TGCAGTGCTAGAGATCTATTAGCGGGAGACGAGCAGTTCTTC	CSARDLLAGDEQFF
TRBD2	.	TRBV2	TRBJ2-5	TGTGCCAGCAGGGGGGAGCGGGAACAGACCCAGTACTTC	CASRGEREQTQYF
.	.	TRBV10-3	TRBJ2-2	TGTGCCATCAGAATTGGGGGCGACACCGGGGAGCGGTTTTTT	CAIRIGGDTGERFF
.	.	TRBV9	TRBJ2-2	TGTGCCAGCAGCCCGCGCGTGGGTGTTATTGGGGAGCTGTTTTTT	CASSPRVGVIGELFF
.	.	TRBV28	TRBJ2-1	TGTGCCAGCACTGTGTGGGGGAATGAGCAGTTCTTC	CASTVWGNEQFF
TRBD1	few	TRBV4-3	TRBJ2-3	TGCGCCAGCAGCCAAGATCTGACAGGGTCCACAGATACGCAGTATTTT	CASSQDLTGSTDTQYF
.	few	TRBV7-9	TRBJ2-7	TGTGCCAGCAGCTTAGTGGCAAGGAACTACGAGCAGTACTTC	CASSLVARNYEQYF
.	few	TRBV7-9	TRBJ2-7	TGTGCCAGCAGCCCCCGAGGGACCTTCTACGAGCAGTACTTC	CASSPRGTFYEQYF
.	.	TRBV29-1	TRBJ2-1	TGCAGCATTCCGGCGACAAGCTCCTACAATGAGCAGTTCTTC	CSIPATSSYNEQFF
.	.	TRBV20-1	TRBJ2-1	TGCAGTGCTAGAGGTTTACTAGAGGACTCCTACAATGAGCAGTTCTTC	CSARGLLEDSYNEQFF
TRBD2	.	TRBV4-3	TRBJ2-7	TGCGCCAGCAGCCAAGTTCGACCCAGCGGGAGAAGAACCGAGCAGTACTTC	CASSQVRPSGRRTEQYF
.	once	TRBV6-6	TRBJ1-5	TGTGCCAGCAGAAACAGCAGGGGAAGCAATCAGCCCCAGCATTTT	CASRNSRGSNQPQHF
TRBD1	few	TRBV12-3/TRBV12-4	TRBJ2-5	TGTGCCAGCAGTGAACAGGGGTACCAAGAGACCCAGTACTTC	CASSEQGYQETQYF
.	few	TRBV10-3	TRBJ1-2	TGTGCCAGTGCGACAGGTTACGAGGGCTACACCTTC	CASATGYEGYTF
.	.	TRBV15	TRBJ1-2	TGTGCCACCAGCAGAGTTGAACCCGAAGGGGGCTACACCTTC	CATSRVEPEGGYTF
.	.	TRBV11-2	TRBJ1-1	TGTGCCAGCAGCCCCCCGAATCGGAACACTGAAGCTTTCTTT	CASSPPNRNTEAFF
.	few	TRBV7-9	TRBJ1-6	TGTGCCAGCAGCTTAGCGCACGTGAGGACCCTCCACTTT	CASSLAHVRTLHF
.	.	TRBV6-6	TRBJ2-7	TGTGCCAGCAGTGCGACTTCGCACGAGCAGTACTTC	CASSATSHEQYF
.	.	TRBV11-2	TRBJ1-4	TGTGCCAGCAGCTTAGTCTCGATGGCTCAGGCTAATGAAAAACTGTTTTTT	CASSLVSMAQANEKLFF
.	many	TRBV12-3/TRBV12-4	TRBJ2-1	TGTGCCAGCAGTCCCCAACGGAATGAGCAGTTCTTC	CASSPQRNEQFF
.	.	TRBV2	TRBJ1-4	TGTGCCAGCATCAAGGGTGTTGCAACTAATGAAAAACTGTTTTTT	CASIKGVATNEKLFF
TRBD1	.	TRBV28	TRBJ2-3	TGTGCCAGCAGTCGGCCGGGACAGGGACTCACAGATACGCAGTATTTT	CASSRPGQGLTDTQYF
.	.	TRBV10-3	TRBJ1-1	TGTGCCATCAGTGAGTCCTGGCAGGGGCGGAAGGCTGAAGCTTTCTTT	CAISESWQGRKAEAFF
.	.	TRBV5-5	TRBJ1-5	TGTGCCAGCAGCCCTCGGGGTTCTGATCAGCCCCAGCATTTT	CASSPRGSDQPQHF
TRBD1	few	TRBV4-3	TRBJ1-2	TGCGCCAGCAGCCGCTTGGGACAGTCTAACTATGGCTACACCTTC	CASSRLGQSNYGYTF
TRBD2	.	TRBV5-1	TRBJ2-3	TGCGCCAGCAGCTCCCCGGGGGGGGCGGCCACAGATACGCAGTATTTT	CASSSPGGAATDTQYF
.	many	TRBV15	TRBJ2-1	TGTGCCACCAGCAGAGGACCCCTTACAGCGAATGAGCAGTTCTTC	CATSRGPLTANEQFF
TRBD2	.	TRBV7-9	TRBJ2-2	TGTGCCAGCAGCATGGGGACTAGCCATACCGGGGAGCTGTTTTTT	CASSMGTSHTGELFF
TRBD2	few	TRBV12-3/TRBV12-4	TRBJ2-3	TGTGCCAGCAGTTTTGCGGGAGGCTATAAACCCGAGATGCAGTATTTT	CASSFAGGYKPEMQYF
TRBD2	once	TRBV7-2	TRBJ2-1	TGTGCCAGCAGAGGCGGGGGGGCAAATGAGCAGTTCTTC	CASRGGGANEQFF
.	.	TRBV28	TRBJ2-1	TGTGCCAGCAGTCGCCAACCGGGAGTGTACAATGAGCAGTTCTTC	CASSRQPGVYNEQFF
.	.	TRBV7-2	TRBJ1-5	TGTGCCAGCAGCTTAAATTCGGGTATCCAGCCCCAGCATTTT	CASSLNSGIQPQHF
TRBD1	once	TRBV12-3/TRBV12-4	TRBJ2-1	TGTGCCAGCAGTCGGGGGACAGGGTTGGGCAATGAGCAGTTCTTC	CASSRGTGLGNEQFF
.	few	TRBV7-2	TRBJ2-5	TGTGCCAGCAGCTCCCACGGGACCCAAGAGACCCAGTACTTC	CASSSHGTQETQYF
.	.	TRBV7-9	TRBJ2-3	TGTGCCAGCAGCTTATATCGAGATACGCAGTATTTT	CASSLYRDTQYF
.	few	TRBV6-5	TRBJ1-4	TGTGCCAGCAGTTACGGGGCAGCTGAAAAACTGTTTTTT	CASSYGAAEKLFF
TRBD1	few	TRBV20-1	TRBJ2-7	TGCAGTGCTAGTTTGGACAGGCCCTCATCTGTGGACGAGCAGTACTTC	CSASLDRPSSVDEQYF
.	few	TRBV20-1	TRBJ1-5	TGCAGTGCTAGAGATTTGGGGCAGGATTATCGGCCCCAGCATTTT	CSARDLGQDYRPQHF
.	.	TRBV27	TRBJ2-3	TGTGCCAGCAGTTCCTTCCTTCGGGGGACGCCCGTTCCTGTTGGGCAGTATTTT	CASSSFLRGTPVPVGQYF
.	.	TRBV7-2	TRBJ2-1	TGTGCCAGCAGCTCTTCAATGGGGGGAGGAATCGTCTCCTACAATGAGCAGTTCTTC	CASSSSMGGGIVSYNEQFF
.	.	TRBV6-2/TRBV6-3	TRBJ2-1	TGTGCCAGCAGTTACAGTCGAAGGGGGAATGAGCAGTTCTTC	CASSYSRRGNEQFF
.	few	TRBV2	TRBJ1-2	TGTGCCAGCAGTGAAGCGCTGGCAGGACAAGGCTACACCTTC	CASSEALAGQGYTF
.	.	TRBV28	TRBJ2-7	TGTGCCAGCACTTCTACAGGGGGAGGGCTTGGCGAGCAGTACTTC	CASTSTGGGLGEQYF